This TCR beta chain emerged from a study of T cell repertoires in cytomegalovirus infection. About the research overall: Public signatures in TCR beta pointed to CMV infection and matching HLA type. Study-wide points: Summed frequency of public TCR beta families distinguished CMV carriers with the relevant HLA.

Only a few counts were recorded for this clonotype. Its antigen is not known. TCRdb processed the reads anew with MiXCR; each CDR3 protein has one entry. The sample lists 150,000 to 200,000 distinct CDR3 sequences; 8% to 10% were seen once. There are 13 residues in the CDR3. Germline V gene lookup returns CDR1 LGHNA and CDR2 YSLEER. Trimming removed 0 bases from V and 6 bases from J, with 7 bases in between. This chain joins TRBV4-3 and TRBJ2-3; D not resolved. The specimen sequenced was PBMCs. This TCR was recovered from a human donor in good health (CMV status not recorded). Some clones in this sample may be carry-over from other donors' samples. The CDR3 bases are TGCGCCAGCAGCCAAGAGCGCCCGGATACGCAGTATTTT. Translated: CASSQERPDTQYF.